These T cell receptor beta chains were read from a single sample in a study of monozygotic twins with inflammatory bowel disease. TCRdb reprocessed the 5' RACE reads, keeping one entry per CDR3 protein, no DNA. The sample holds 330,000 or so distinct CDR3 sequences. Sequenced sample: blood. These receptors were collected from a human donor with ulcerative colitis or Crohn's disease, or a healthy co-twin of an affected twin (not recorded which). Each CDR3 is given with its conserved first and last residue.

TRBJ1-1 TRBV5-1 CASSPLLGSNTEAFF
TRBJ1-2 TRBV6-5 CASFERTYGYTF
TRBJ2-1 TRBV5-3 CARSANRGRQEQFF
TRBJ2-6 TRBV7-9 CASSLAGYGANVLTF
TRBJ1-1 TRBV7-2 CASSVTGWTEAFF
TRBJ2-2 TRBV10-3 CASGEGIPNTGELFF
TRBJ1-1 TRBV29-1 CSVERKAADTEAFF
TRBJ2-7 TRBV7-2 CASSMAGGLVEQYF
TRBJ1-2 TRBV6-1 CASSGSGDTYGYTF
TRBJ2-7 TRBV20-1 CSASASGVIYEQYF
TRBJ2-1 TRBV7-9 CASTGSPYNEQFF
TRBJ2-2 TRBV6-5 CASSYSRGELFF
TRBJ1-4 TRBV27 CASSFTGGGEKLFF
TRBJ2-7 TRBV7-9 CASSSQTPVPYEQYF
TRBJ1-1 TRBV19 CASRRTAEAFF
TRBJ2-3 TRBV20-1 CSARDGQRPLFVNTQYF
TRBJ1-1 TRBV7-9 CASSRDLGFDTEAFF
TRBJ1-6 TRBV20-1 CSARQGPPISPLHF
TRBJ1-1 TRBV12-3/TRBV12-4 CASSPTGTNAEAFF
TRBJ2-1 TRBV7-9 CASSPDIAGGPNEQFF
TRBJ1-1 TRBV5-5 CASSRLIGSDGTEAFF
TRBJ2-5 TRBV5-1 CASSLIRDPQIQETQYF
TRBJ2-1 TRBV2 CASSEWVAGGNEQFF
TRBJ1-2 TRBV12-3/TRBV12-4 CASSVPGFYGYTF
TRBJ1-2 TRBV29-1 CSVTGTGGYGYTF
TRBJ1-1 TRBV18 CASSVSRGWTTEAFF
TRBJ2-7 TRBV5-1 CASAGGPHEQYF
TRBJ2-7 TRBV6-2/TRBV6-3 CASSYSKGLTFNEQYF
TRBJ1-1 TRBV28 CASSLWGSMNTEAFF
TRBJ2-3 TRBV12-3/TRBV12-4 CASSSAGGLAGYTDTQYF
TRBJ2-2 TRBV30 CAWSGPRHAIGIGGTGELFF
TRBJ1-2 TRBV28 CASSFYRYGYTF
TRBJ2-7 TRBV3-1 CASSQVGAGGPGEQYF
TRBJ1-6 TRBV27 CASGPYNSPLHF
TRBJ2-1 TRBV19 CASSIRVLGVSYNEQFF
TRBJ2-3 TRBV7-2 CASSAGLTDTQYF
TRBJ2-7 TRBV5-1 CASSRGLAGLYEQYF
TRBJ2-3 TRBV5-1 CASSLAPSGTTDTQYF